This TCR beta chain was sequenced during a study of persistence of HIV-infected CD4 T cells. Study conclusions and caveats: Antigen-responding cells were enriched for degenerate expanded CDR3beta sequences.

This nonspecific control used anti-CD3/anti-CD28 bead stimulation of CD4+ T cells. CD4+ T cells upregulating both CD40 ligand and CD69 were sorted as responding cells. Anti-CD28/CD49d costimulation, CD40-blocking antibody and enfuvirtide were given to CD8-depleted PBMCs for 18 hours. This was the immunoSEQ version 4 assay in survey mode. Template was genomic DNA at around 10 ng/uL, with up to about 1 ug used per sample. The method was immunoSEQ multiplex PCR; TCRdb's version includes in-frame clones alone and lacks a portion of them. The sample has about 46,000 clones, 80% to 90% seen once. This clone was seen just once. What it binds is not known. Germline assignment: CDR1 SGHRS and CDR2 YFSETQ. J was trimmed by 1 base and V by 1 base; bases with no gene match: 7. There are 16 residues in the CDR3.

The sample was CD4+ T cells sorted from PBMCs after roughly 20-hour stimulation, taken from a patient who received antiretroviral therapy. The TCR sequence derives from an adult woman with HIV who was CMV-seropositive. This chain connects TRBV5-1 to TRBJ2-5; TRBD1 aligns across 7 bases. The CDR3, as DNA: TGCGCCAGCAGCTTGTGGGGTGGGACAGCCCAAGAGACCCAGTACTTC. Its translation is CASSLWGGTAQETQYF.